These 26 T cell receptor beta chains were all obtained from the same sample, sequenced in a study of CD8+ T cells in alopecia areata. RNA, once extracted, was reverse transcribed into cDNA for use as the sequencing template. TCRdb's table, derived via immunoSEQ multiplex PCR, lists solely in-frame clones and lacks some. The sample holds about 180,000 clones, over 55% seen once. The sequencing used CD4+ T cells sorted from blood, collected at week 0. These receptors were obtained from a human donor with alopecia areata.

This clone was seen repeatedly, ten times or more. V gene TRBV15 combines with J gene TRBJ2-1; no clear D gene. Germline CDR1 and CDR2: LNHNV and YYDKDF (reference sequence). This CDR3 has 15 residues. V was cut by 2 bases and J by 5 bases, with 13 bases left in between. The CDR3 region is CATSRSDILDNEQFF. In nucleotides, the CDR3 is TGTGCCACCAGCAGATCCGATATCCTAGACAATGAGCAGTTCTTC.

In this sample, this clone turned up once. V usage is TRBV10-2 and J usage is TRBJ2-5, with 7 positions matching TRBD1. The V gene end was trimmed by 5 bases and the J gene end by 2 bases; junction bases not matched to a gene: 5. In germline, CDR1 is WSHSY, CDR2 SAAADI. The CDR3 sequence is 14 residues long. DNA of the CDR3: TGCGCCAGCAGTCAGGGACAGCCACAAGAGACCCAGTACTTC. Translation gives CASSQGQPQETQYF.

This chain links TRBV27 with TRBJ1-2, with D uncertain. Germline-derived CDR1 and CDR2 are MNHEY and SMNVEV (reference sequence). The CDR3 consists of 14 residues. With 5 bases removed from V and 3 bases from J, the gap between germline ends came to 13 bases. CDR3 protein: CASSPLGYDYGYTF. The CDR3 nucleotides are TGTGCCAGCAGTCCCCTGGGATACGACTATGGCTACACCTTC.

Comment on this clone: One junction end does not reproduce the germline sequence, and a read error may be involved. V is TRBV7-2 and J is TRBJ1-1; the D is unclear. Germline CDR1 is SGHTA and CDR2 is FQGNSA. CDR3 length: 16 amino acids. The CDR3 bases are TGTGCCAGCAGCTTAGCGCTACGGCCACAGAACAATGAAGCTTTCTTT. It specifies CASSLALRPQNNEAFF.

The chain employs TRBV30 and TRBJ1-3; 7 bases fit TRBD1. This CDR3 has 16 amino acids. Unmatched junction bases numbered 11, after V lost 3 bases and J lost 3 bases. The V gene's germline CDR1 is GTSNPN and CDR2 SVGIG (reference sequence). CDR3 sequence: CAWRTVGGGSGNTIYF. The CDR3 DNA sequence: TGTGCCTGGAGAACGGTGGGAGGGGGCAGTGGAAACACCATATATTTT. Full variable domain (remainder filled in from reference TRBV30 and TRBJ1-3): SQTIHQWPATLVQPVGSPLSLECTVEGTSNPNLYWYRQAAGRGLQLLFYSVGIGQISSEVPQNLSASRPQDRQFILSSKKLLLSDSGFYLCAWRTVGGGSGNTIYFGEGSWLTVV.

This clone was seen a handful of times. This chain links TRBV19 with TRBJ2-7; D possibly corresponds to TRBD2 (7 bases). The CDR3 contains 14 residues. Germline V gives CDR1 LNHDA, CDR2 SQIVND (reference sequence). V was cut by 5 bases and J by 3 bases, with 14 bases left in between. CDR3 in DNA: TGTGCCAGTAGTCTGGGCGGGGGCGACTACGAGCAGTACTTC. Encoded protein: CASSLGGGDYEQYF.

The chain employs TRBV9 and TRBJ2-3; 12 nucleotides line up with TRBD2. Germline CDR1 is SGDLS and CDR2 is YYNGEE. This CDR3 region has 16 residues. V shed 4 bases, J shed 2 bases, and the junction held 5 bases outside the gene matches. CDR3 in amino acids: CASSPGTSGSTDTQYF. The CDR3 bases are TGTGCCAGCAGCCCCGGGACTAGCGGGTCCACAGATACGCAGTATTTT.

The rearrangement joins TRBV7-2 to TRBJ2-5; D uncertain. Between the trimmed V and J ends, which lost 2 bases and 2 bases, there was a span of 3 bases. The germline V gene encodes CDR1 SGHTA and CDR2 FQGNSA. The CDR3 is 12 residues long. The CDR3 DNA is TGTGCCAGCAGCTTATATCAAGAGACCCAGTACTTC. This sequence encodes CASSLYQETQYF.

This clone was counted between two and nine times. This specimen includes other DNA sequences encoding the same CDR3. This chain connects TRBV7-2 to TRBJ2-1; 9 positions agree with TRBD2. Trimming took 2 bases from V and 1 from J; bases not matched to a gene: 0. Germline assignment: CDR1 SGHTA and CDR2 FQGNSA. The CDR3 is 15 residues long. The DNA for the CDR3 is TGTGCCAGCAGCTTACTAGCGGGATCCTACAATGAGCAGTTCTTC. Protein: CASSLLAGSYNEQFF.

The V gene is TRBV14, the J gene TRBJ2-2; D might be TRBD1 (5 bases). The CDR3 has 14 amino acids. Germline CDR1 SGHDN, CDR2 FVKESK. The V and J ends lost 4 bases and 1 base respectively, with 7 bases between them. The CDR3 nucleotides read TGTGCCAGCAGCCGACAGTTGAACACCGGGGAGCTGTTTTTT. This translates into CASSRQLNTGELFF.

Turning to this clone: The same CDR3 can be traced to other DNA sequences in this sample. The rearrangement uses TRBV5-1 and TRBJ1-1; D remains ambiguous. Trimming stripped 1 base from V and 3 bases from J, with 7 bases between. Germline CDR1 reads SGHRS; CDR2 reads YFSETQ. The CDR3 extends over 13 amino acids. The CDR3 here is CASSLSADTEAFF. The CDR3, as DNA: TGCGCCAGCAGCTTGTCGGCGGACACTGAAGCTTTCTTT.

This rearrangement joins TRBV30 to TRBJ2-7, with 7 nucleotides matching TRBD1. Germline-derived CDR1 and CDR2 are GTSNPN and SVGIG (reference sequence). This CDR3 spans 13 amino acids. V lost 2 bases to trimming and J lost 9 bases; unmatched junction nucleotides: 10. Written as DNA, the CDR3 is TGTGCCTGGAGTATAGGACAGGCGGTAGGGCAGTACTTC. Amino acids: CAWSIGQAVGQYF. Looking up the rest from reference TRBV30 and TRBJ2-7 gives the full variable domain: SQTIHQWPATLVQPVGSPLSLECTVEGTSNPNLYWYRQAAGRGLQLLFYSVGIGQISSEVPQNLSASRPQDRQFILSSKKLLLSDSGFYLCAWSIGQAVGQYFGPGTRLTVT.

The J gene is TRBJ2-5, the V gene TRBV27; no firm D call. V shed 5 bases and J shed 4 bases, with 17 bases lying between them. Germline CDR1 reads MNHEY; CDR2 reads SMNVEV (reference sequence). CDR3 size: 15 residues. CDR3 bases: TGTGCCAGCAGTCCCCGATTACCAGGACGAGAGACCCAGTACTTC. It encodes CASSPRLPGRETQYF.

This chain uses TRBV10-3 with TRBJ2-5, with 9 nucleotides matching TRBD1. This CDR3 region has 14 residues. Germline CDR1 ENHRY, CDR2 SYGVKD. V dropped 2 bases and J dropped 8; count of bases not matched to a gene: 6. The CDR3 region has the DNA TGTGCCATCAGTGAGGACAGGGGGGCCCTCACCCAGTACTTC. Translated: CAISEDRGALTQYF.

The chain carries TRBV29-1 and TRBJ1-5, with 8 bases fitting TRBD1. The V gene's germline CDR1 is SQVTM and CDR2 ANQGSEA. CDR3 length: 11 amino acids. Trimming took 3 bases from V and 15 from J; bases not matched to a gene: 7. The CDR3 region is CSVENGGTGHF. The CDR3 nucleotides read TGCAGCGTTGAGAACGGTGGGACAGGGCATTTT.

This clone was counted a few times. The chain joins TRBV29-1 to TRBJ1-2; D is possibly TRBD1 (5 bases). Trimming took 5 bases from V and 7 from J, leaving 14 bases between them. The length of the CDR3 is 12 residues. Per germline, CDR1 SQVTM and CDR2 ANQGSEA. The CDR3 coding sequence is TGCAGCGTTCTGGGGGTTGTAGGTGGCTACACCTTC. It encodes CSVLGVVGGYTF. Supplemented by reference TRBV29-1 and TRBJ1-2, the full variable domain reads SAVISQKPSRDICQRGTSLTIQCQVDSQVTMMFWYRQQPGQSLTLIATANQGSEATYESGFVIDKFPISRPNLTFSTLTVSNMSPEDSSIYLCSVLGVVGGYTFGSGTRLTVV.

A note on this clone: The same CDR3 can be traced to other DNA sequences in this sample. This chain links TRBV30 with TRBJ1-5; D remains unclear. CDR3 length equals 13 residues. V dropped 5 bases and J dropped 0 bases, with 8 bases sitting between them. CDR1 is GTSNPN and CDR2 is SVGIG in the germline V gene (reference sequence). The CDR3 nucleotides read TGTGCCTGGTCGACTGATAGCAATCAGCCCCAGCATTTT. Its protein is CAWSTDSNQPQHF.

This chain links TRBV5-1 with TRBJ2-2, with 7 bases aligning to TRBD1. Germline CDR1 and CDR2: SGHRS and YFSETQ. The CDR3 contains 15 residues. The V and J ends lost 6 bases and 1 base, in that order; junction bases with no gene match: 6. CDR3 bases: TGCGCCAGCACAGGACAGGCTGGGAACACCGGGGAGCTGTTTTTT. It specifies CASTGQAGNTGELFF.

V is TRBV7-2 and J is TRBJ2-2; no definite D call. Deletions cut 5 bases from V and 7 bases from J, with 11 bases between. CDR3 size: 13 residues. Germline values: CDR1 SGHTA, CDR2 FQGNSA. The CDR3 reads CASSPRSGGELFF. CDR3 coding DNA: TGTGCCAGCAGCCCAAGGTCGGGCGGGGAGCTGTTTTTT.

V gene TRBV27 combines with J gene TRBJ1-1, with D possibly TRBD1 on 5 matching bases. The CDR3 length is 16 residues. The ends were cut back, 4 bases at V and 0 bases at J, with 15 bases in the middle. Looked up from germline, CDR1 is MNHEY and CDR2 is SMNVEV (reference sequence). CDR3 coding DNA: TGTGCCAGCAGTTCCCGGGACGCCTGGATGAACACTGAAGCTTTCTTT. Its translation: CASSSRDAWMNTEAFF.

The chain recombines TRBV27 with TRBJ1-1, with a weak D call TRBD1 (6 bases). Trimming pared 4 bases from V and 6 bases from J, leaving 15 bases between. From germline, CDR1 is MNHEY and CDR2 SMNVEV (reference sequence). This CDR3 spans 14 amino acids. CDR3 bases: TGTGCCAGCAGTTCACAGGGAGGACGAGCTGAAGCTTTCTTT. Translated, it gives CASSSQGGRAEAFF.

The CDR3 protein is CASSFRDRVQETQYF. The CDR3, as DNA: TGTGCCAGCAGCTTCCGGGACAGGGTACAAGAGACCCAGTACTTC. The chain employs TRBV7-8 and TRBJ2-5, with 9 bases fitting TRBD1. The CDR3 loop spans 15 amino acids. The junction had 4 bases not matched to a gene; V was cut back by 3 bases and J by 2 bases. The germline V gene encodes CDR1 SGHVS and CDR2 FQNEAQ.

V and J are TRBV29-1 and TRBJ1-2; D remains ambiguous. V lost 0 bases to trimming and J lost 1 base, with 3 bases between them. The CDR3 contains 12 residues. CDR1 and CDR2 from the germline V gene are SQVTM and ANQGSEA. The CDR3 reads CSVEDVNYGYTF. CDR3 DNA sequence: TGCAGCGTTGAAGATGTTAACTATGGCTACACCTTC.

The V and J genes are TRBV2 and TRBJ2-1; TRBD2 aligns across 10 bases. V lost 6 bases to trimming and J lost 6 bases; unmatched junction nucleotides: 8. The CDR3 consists of 15 residues. In germline, CDR1 is SNHLY, CDR2 FYNNEI. CDR3 nucleotide sequence: TGTGCCAGCAGACTTTGGACTAGCGGCTCCAATGAGCAGTTCTTC. This sequence encodes CASRLWTSGSNEQFF.

The genes are TRBV28 and TRBJ2-5; 8 positions match TRBD2. V gave up 6 bases and J gave up 5 bases; unmatched junction bases: 11. CDR1 MDHEN and CDR2 SYDVKM come from the germline V gene. The CDR3 sequence is 15 residues long. CDR3 loop: CASSRKAGGGETQYF. The DNA for the CDR3 is TGTGCCAGCAGCAGGAAGGCGGGGGGCGGGGAGACCCAGTACTTC.

The CDR3 region is CASSRRTANTGELFF. CDR3 sequence (DNA): TGTGCCAGCAGCCGGAGGACAGCGAACACCGGGGAGCTGTTTTTT. The V and J genes are TRBV14 and TRBJ2-2; D is possibly TRBD1 (6 bases). The CDR3 loop spans 15 amino acids. Deletions cut 4 bases from V and 0 bases from J, with 9 bases between. Per the germline V gene, CDR1 is SGHDN and CDR2 is FVKESK.